The sequence of this T cell receptor beta chain was determined in a study of cytomegalovirus exposure and HLA in healthy donors. The PCR was carried out with 60 Vbeta primers and 13 Jbeta primers. Data came from immunoSEQ multiplex PCR; TCRdb stores just in-frame clones and leaves some out. The sample carries tens of thousands of clones, approximately 78% recorded once. The sequencing sample was made of PBMCs. This TCR was sampled from a male donor in good health and CMV-seropositive.

CDR3 region: CASSQRTKGAVNTEAFF. The DNA for the CDR3 is TGCGCCAGCAGCCAGCGGACTAAGGGGGCCGTGAACACTGAAGCTTTCTTT. V is TRBV5-1 and J is TRBJ1-1, with 7 bases aligning to TRBD1. The CDR3 consists of 17 residues. V trimming: 4 bases; J trimming: 0 bases; junction bases outside the gene matches: 12. CDR1 and CDR2 from the germline V gene are SGHRS and YFSETQ.